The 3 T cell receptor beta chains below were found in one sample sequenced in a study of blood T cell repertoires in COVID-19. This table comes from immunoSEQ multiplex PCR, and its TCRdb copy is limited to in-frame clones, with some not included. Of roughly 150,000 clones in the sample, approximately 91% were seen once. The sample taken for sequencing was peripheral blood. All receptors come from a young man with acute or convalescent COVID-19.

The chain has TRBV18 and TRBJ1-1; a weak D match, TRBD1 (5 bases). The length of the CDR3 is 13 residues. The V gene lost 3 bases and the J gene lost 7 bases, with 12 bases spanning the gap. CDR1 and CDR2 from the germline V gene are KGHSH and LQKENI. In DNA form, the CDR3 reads TGTGCCAGCTCACCCGTGGGGCAGGTTGAAGCTTTCTTT. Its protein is CASSPVGQVEAFF. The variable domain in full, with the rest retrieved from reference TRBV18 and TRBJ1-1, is NAGVMQNPRHLVRRRGQEARLRCSPMKGHSHVYWYRQLPEEGLKFMVYLQKENIIDESGMPKERFSAEFPKEGPSILRIQQVVRGDSAAYFCASSPVGQVEAFFGQGTRLTVV.

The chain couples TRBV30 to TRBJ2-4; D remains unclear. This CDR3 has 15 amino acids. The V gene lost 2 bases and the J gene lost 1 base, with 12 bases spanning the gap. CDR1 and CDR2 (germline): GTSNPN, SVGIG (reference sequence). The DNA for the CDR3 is TGTGCCTGGAGTCCCAGAGGCTCGGCCAAAAACATTCAGTACTTC. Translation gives CAWSPRGSAKNIQYF.

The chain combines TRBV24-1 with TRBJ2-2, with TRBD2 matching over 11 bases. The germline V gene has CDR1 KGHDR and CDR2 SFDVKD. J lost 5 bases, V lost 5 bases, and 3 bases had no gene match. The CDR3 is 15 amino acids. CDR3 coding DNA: TGTGCCACCAGTGTAGCGGGAGGGCCGACCGGGGAGCTGTTTTTT. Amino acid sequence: CATSVAGGPTGELFF.